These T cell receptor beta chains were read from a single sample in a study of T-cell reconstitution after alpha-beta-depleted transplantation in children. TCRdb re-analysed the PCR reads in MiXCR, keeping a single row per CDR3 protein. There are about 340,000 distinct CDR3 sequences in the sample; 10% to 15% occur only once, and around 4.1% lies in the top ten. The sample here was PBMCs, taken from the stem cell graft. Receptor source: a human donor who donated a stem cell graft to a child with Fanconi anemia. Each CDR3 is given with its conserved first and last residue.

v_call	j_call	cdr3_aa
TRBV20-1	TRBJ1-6	CSARGERGRGPLHF
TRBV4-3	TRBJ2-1	CASSPSWGGLYNEQFF
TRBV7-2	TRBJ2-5	CASRPPAQGGLQETQYF
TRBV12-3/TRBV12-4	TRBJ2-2	CASSPGQGWVGELFF
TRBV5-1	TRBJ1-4	CASRSTGHEKLFF
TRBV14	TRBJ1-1	CASSPDFVRNTEAFF
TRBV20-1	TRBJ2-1	CSARPGQGEYHYNEQFF
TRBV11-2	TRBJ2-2	CASTSLTGELFF
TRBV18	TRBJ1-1	CASSPPVSRTEAFF
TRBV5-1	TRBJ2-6	CASSWDSGANVLTF
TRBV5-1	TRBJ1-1	CASSLGLDTEAFF
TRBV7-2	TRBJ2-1	CASSLNAQGEQFF
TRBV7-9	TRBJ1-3	CASSYLGNTIYF
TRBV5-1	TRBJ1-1	CASSLSQGIDTEAFF
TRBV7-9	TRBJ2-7	CASSPGTGKAYEQYF
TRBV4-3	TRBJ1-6	CASSPGARGSPLHF
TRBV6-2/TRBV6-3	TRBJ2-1	CASRLNLAAVDNEQFF
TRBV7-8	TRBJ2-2	CASSSWLEGATGELFF
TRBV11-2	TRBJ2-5	CASSPWYDRGWGTQYF
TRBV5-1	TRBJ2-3	CASSPRDNTDTQYF
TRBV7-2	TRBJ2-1	CASSLASSSSYNEQFF
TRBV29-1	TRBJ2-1	CSVVLYNEQFF
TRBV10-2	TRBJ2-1	CASSEWKAGLSSYNEQFF
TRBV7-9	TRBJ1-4	CASSFGTSNEKLFF
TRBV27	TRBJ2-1	CASNDGGSYNEQFF
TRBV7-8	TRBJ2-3	CASSSPRDTQYF
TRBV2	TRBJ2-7	CASLRGPEFNEQYF
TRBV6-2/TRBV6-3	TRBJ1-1	CASSLGGFDTEAFF
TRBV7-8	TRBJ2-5	CASSPRDGFQETQYF
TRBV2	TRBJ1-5	CASSEGGRGQPQHF
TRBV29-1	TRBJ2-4	CSVSGSYRSKNIQYF
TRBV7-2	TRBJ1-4	CASSPDNGNEKLFF
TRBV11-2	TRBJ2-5	CASSLGTGRPKETQYF
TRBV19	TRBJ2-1	CASSLGRGGLSSYNEQFF
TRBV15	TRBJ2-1	CGVGSYNEQFF
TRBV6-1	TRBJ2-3	CASRTGTMITDTQYF
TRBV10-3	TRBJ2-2	CAIKTHTGTGELFF
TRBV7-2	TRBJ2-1	CASRQFNGDEQFF
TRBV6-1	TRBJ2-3	CASRGRESFGTDTQYF
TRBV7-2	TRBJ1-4	CASSFGTGREKLFF
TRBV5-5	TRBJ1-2	CASEGYQITSGYTF
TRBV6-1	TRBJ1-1	CASGTGGLLGEAFF
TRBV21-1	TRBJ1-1	CASRKRGTNTEAFF
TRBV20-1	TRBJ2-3	CSAVTSGGSDTQYF
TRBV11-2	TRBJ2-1	CASSSTGNAYNEQFF
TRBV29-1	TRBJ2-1	CSVDPAGVYNEQFF